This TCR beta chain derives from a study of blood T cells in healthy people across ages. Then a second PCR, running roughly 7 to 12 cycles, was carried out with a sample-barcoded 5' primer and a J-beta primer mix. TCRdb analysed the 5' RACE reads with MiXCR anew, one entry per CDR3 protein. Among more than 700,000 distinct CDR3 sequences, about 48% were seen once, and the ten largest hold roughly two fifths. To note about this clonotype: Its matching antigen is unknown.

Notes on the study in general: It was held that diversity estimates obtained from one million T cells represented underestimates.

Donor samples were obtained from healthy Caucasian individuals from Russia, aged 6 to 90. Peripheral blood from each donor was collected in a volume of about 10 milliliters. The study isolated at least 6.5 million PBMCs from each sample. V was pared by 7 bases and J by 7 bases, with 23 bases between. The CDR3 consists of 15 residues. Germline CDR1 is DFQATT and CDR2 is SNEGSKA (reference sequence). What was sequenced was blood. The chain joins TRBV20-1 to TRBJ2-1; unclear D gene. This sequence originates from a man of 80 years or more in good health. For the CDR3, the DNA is TGCAGTGTCACCCCACACCTGGAAGGGAAAAATGAGCAGTTCTTC. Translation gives CSVTPHLEGKNEQFF.